The TCR beta chain under discussion was sequenced for a study of blood T cell repertoires in COVID-19. Turning to the study itself: Acute and convalescent COVID-19 samples came from the United States, Italy and Spain. T cells, B-cell-depleted T cells, or PBMCs supplied cDNA or gDNA.

In the authors' workflow: Reference gene primer amplification yielded estimated nucleated cell counts. Generated by immunoSEQ multiplex PCR, the TCRdb table keeps only in-frame clones and is missing some. V, J and clone size reflect that table, while D and trimming were determined from the DNA. Altogether roughly 68,000 clones are present, 80% to 90% being singletons, with the ten largest covering 6.6%. The V end lost 5 bases, the J end lost 4 bases, and 12 bases lay between the germline ends. The CDR3 spans 14 residues. Germline V lookup: CDR1 SGHRS, CDR2 YFSETQ. The rearrangement joins TRBV5-1 to TRBJ2-2, with D possibly matching TRBD1 (6 bases). Sequencing was done on a sample of peripheral blood. This sequence originates from a man aged 45 to 65 with active COVID-19. The CDR3 DNA reads TGCGCCAGCAGGCCCACAGGGTCCACCGGGGAGCTGTTTTTT. Its translation: CASRPTGSTGELFF.